The present entry profiles one T cell receptor beta chain with its context. No antigen is known for it. TCRdb analysed the 5' RACE reads with MiXCR anew, one entry per CDR3 protein. Of some 300,000 distinct CDR3 sequences listed, around 10% are singletons. These data belong to a study of T cells after yellow fever vaccination. V lost 3 bases and J lost 2; bases outside the gene matches: 7. In germline, CDR1 is DFQATT, CDR2 SNEGSKA (reference sequence). The CDR3 is 15 amino acids. The study's findings and limits: The secondary response was weaker but peaked faster, day 5 versus 15. Abundant contaminating clonotypes from the bulk population could appear in FACS-sorted repertoires.

The source material was CD4+ T cells sorted from PBMCs, sampled 5 days after the yellow fever booster vaccination. The rearrangement joins TRBV20-1 to TRBJ1-2, with 9 positions matching TRBD1. The receptor was isolated from a young man who received the YFV17D yellow fever vaccine. CDR3 sequence (DNA): TGCAGTGCTAGCCTCCTCGGACAGGGGAACTATGGCTACACCTTC. The encoded protein is CSASLLGQGNYGYTF.